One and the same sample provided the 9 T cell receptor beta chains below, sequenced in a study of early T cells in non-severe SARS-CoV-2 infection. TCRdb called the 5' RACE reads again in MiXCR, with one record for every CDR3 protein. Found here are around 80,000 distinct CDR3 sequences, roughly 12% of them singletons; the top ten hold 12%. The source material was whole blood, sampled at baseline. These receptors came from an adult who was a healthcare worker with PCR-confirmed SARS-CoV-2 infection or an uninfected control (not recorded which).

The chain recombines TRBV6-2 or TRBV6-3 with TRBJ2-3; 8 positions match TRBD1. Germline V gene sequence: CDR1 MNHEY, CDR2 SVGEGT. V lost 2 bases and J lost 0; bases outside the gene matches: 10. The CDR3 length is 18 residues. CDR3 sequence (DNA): TGTGCCAGCAGTTACCCGACAGGGACAGGCCGTAGCACAGATACGCAGTATTTT. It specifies CASSYPTGTGRSTDTQYF.

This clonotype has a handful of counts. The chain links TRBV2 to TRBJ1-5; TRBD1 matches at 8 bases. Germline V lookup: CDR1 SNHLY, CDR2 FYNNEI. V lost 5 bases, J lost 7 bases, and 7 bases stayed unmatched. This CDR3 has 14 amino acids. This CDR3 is CASSNTGGRQPQHF. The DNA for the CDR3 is TGTGCCAGCAGTAATACAGGGGGGAGGCAGCCCCAGCATTTT.

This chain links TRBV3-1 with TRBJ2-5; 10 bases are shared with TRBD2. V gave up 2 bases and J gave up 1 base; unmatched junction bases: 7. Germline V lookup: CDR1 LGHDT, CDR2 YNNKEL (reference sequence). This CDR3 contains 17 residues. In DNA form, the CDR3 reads TGTGCCAGCAGCCAACCCAGCGGGGGGGCCTCCCAAGAGACCCAGTACTTC. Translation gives CASSQPSGGASQETQYF.

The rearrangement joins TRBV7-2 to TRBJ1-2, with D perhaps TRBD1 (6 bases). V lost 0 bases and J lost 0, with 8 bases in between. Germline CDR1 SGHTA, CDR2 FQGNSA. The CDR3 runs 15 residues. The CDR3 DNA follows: TGTGCCAGCAGCTTAGCCGGGGGCTCTAACTATGGCTACACCTTC. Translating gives CASSLAGGSNYGYTF.

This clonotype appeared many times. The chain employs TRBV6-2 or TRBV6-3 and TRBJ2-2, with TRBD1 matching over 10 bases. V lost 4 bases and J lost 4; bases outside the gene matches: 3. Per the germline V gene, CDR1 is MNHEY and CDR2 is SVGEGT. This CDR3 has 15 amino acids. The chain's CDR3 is CASSSGTGVTGELFF. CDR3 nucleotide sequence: TGTGCCAGCAGTTCTGGGACAGGGGTCACCGGGGAGCTGTTTTTT.

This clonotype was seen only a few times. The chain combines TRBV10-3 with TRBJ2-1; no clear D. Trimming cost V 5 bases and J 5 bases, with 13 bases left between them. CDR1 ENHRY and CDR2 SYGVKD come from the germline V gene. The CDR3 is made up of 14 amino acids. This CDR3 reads CAISHLDGNNEQFF. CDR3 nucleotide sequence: TGTGCCATCAGTCACCTGGACGGTAACAATGAGCAGTTCTTC.

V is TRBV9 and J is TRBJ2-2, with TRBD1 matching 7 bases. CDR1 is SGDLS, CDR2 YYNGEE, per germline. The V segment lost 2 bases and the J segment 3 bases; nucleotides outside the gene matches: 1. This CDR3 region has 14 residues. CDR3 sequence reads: CASSVGQHTGELFF. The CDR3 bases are TGTGCCAGCAGCGTGGGACAGCACACCGGGGAGCTGTTTTTT.

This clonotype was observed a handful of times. Written as DNA, the CDR3 is TGTGCCAGCAGTTCACCGTCGACAGGGCACTTTACCTACGAGCAGTACTTC. This codes for CASSSPSTGHFTYEQYF. The chain combines TRBV28 with TRBJ2-7; TRBD1 matches at 7 bases. The V gene end was trimmed by 4 bases and the J gene end by 2 bases; junction bases not matched to a gene: 14. The CDR3 loop spans 17 amino acids. The germline V gene has CDR1 MDHEN and CDR2 SYDVKM.

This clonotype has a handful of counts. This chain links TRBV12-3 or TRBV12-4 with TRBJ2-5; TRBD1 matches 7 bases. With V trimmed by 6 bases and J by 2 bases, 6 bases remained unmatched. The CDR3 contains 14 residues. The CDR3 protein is CASSLGQPQETQYF. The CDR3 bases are TGTGCCAGCAGCTTGGGACAGCCACAAGAGACCCAGTACTTC.